Listed below are T cell receptor beta chains from one sample, sequenced in a study of blood T cell repertoires in COVID-19. The protocol was immunoSEQ multiplex PCR, while the TCRdb copy is restricted to in-frame clones and leaves out a portion. The table records 250,000 to 300,000 clones, around 93% of them present only once. The sample taken for sequencing was PBMCs or T cells enriched from blood (not recorded which). These receptors were obtained from a human donor in a cohort exposed to, infected with or recovered from COVID-19 (not recorded which). The donor label of this sample is uncertain. The CDR3 runs from the conserved cysteine through the conserved F or W. Fields, in order: V gene, clone size, D gene, J gene, CDR3 DNA, CDR3 protein. A D gene is named only where the DNA matches it firmly. Not every row has a clone size; where given, it reads once, few, many or a size class.

V: TRBV19
size: -
D: TRBD1
J: TRBJ2-7
DNA: TGTGCCAGTAGTAGTCCGGGACAGACCTACGAGCAGTACTTC
CDR3: CASSSPGQTYEQYF

V: TRBV23-1
size: once
D: -
J: TRBJ1-1
DNA: TGCGCCAGCATAGGCGTGGGTAAAAGAGCGGTGAACACTGAAGCTTTCTTT
CDR3: CASIGVGKRAVNTEAFF

V: TRBV19
size: -
D: TRBD1
J: TRBJ2-5
DNA: TGTGCCAGTACCGTTGGGGACAGAGAGACCCAGTACTTC
CDR3: CASTVGDRETQYF

V: TRBV9
size: -
D: -
J: TRBJ2-3
DNA: TGTGCCAGCAGCGTTCTCCAGGGGGGCCGCACAGATACGCAGTATTTT
CDR3: CASSVLQGGRTDTQYF

V: TRBV18
size: -
D: -
J: TRBJ1-1
DNA: TGTGCCAGCTCAGGGGGGAGCACTGAAGCTTTCTTT
CDR3: CASSGGSTEAFF

V: TRBV7-8
size: -
D: -
J: TRBJ2-2
DNA: TGTGCCAGCAGCTTAGCGAGTCCGTCGACCGGGGAGCTGTTTTTT
CDR3: CASSLASPSTGELFF

V: TRBV7-2
size: few
D: -
J: TRBJ1-5
DNA: TGTGCCAGCAGCTTAGCGGCCCTTTTCAATCAGCCCCAGCATTTT
CDR3: CASSLAALFNQPQHF

V: TRBV9
size: -
D: TRBD1
J: TRBJ1-3
DNA: TGTGCCAGCAGCGTAGGACAGGGGAGCTCTGGAAACACCATATATTTT
CDR3: CASSVGQGSSGNTIYF

V: TRBV12-3/TRBV12-4
size: -
D: TRBD1
J: TRBJ1-3
DNA: TGTGCCAGCAGCCCGGGACAGGGAAACACCATATATTTT
CDR3: CASSPGQGNTIYF

V: TRBV12-5
size: -
D: -
J: TRBJ1-4
DNA: TGTGCTAGTGGTTTAGAGTCCACTCCTAAACTGTTTTTT
CDR3: CASGLESTPKLFF

V: TRBV7-9
size: -
D: TRBD1
J: TRBJ1-1
DNA: TGTGCCAGCAGCTTAAGCGGGACAGGTCGATCTGAAGCTTTCTTT
CDR3: CASSLSGTGRSEAFF

V: TRBV15
size: once
D: -
J: TRBJ1-2
DNA: TGTGCCACCAGCAGAGATCGGGGGAACAACTATGGCTACACCTTC
CDR3: CATSRDRGNNYGYTF

V: TRBV5-1
size: -
D: TRBD2
J: TRBJ2-7
DNA: TGCGCCAGCAGCTCCAGCACTAGCGGCCTCTCCTACGAGCAGTACTTC
CDR3: CASSSSTSGLSYEQYF